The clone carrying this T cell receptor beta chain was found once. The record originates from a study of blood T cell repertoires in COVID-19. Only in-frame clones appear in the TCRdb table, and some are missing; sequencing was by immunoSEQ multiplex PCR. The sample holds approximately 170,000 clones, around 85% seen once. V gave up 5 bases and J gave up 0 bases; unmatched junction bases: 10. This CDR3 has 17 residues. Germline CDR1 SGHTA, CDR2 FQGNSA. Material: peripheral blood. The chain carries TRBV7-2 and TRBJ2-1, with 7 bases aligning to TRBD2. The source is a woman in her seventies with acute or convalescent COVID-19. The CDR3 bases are TGTGCCAGCAGCCGGAATCTAGCGGCCAGCTCCTACAATGAGCAGTTCTTC. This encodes CASSRNLAASSYNEQFF.